Below are 8 T cell receptor beta chains sequenced from a single sample in a study of blood T cell repertoires in COVID-19. Repertoires were generated with immunoSEQ multiplex PCR, while TCRdb's copy carries only in-frame clones and drops some. The data show some 38,000 clones, approximately 90% seen once. Sample: peripheral blood. The receptors derive from a man aged 50 to 60 with active COVID-19.

The DNA of the CDR3 is TGCAGCGTTGATGGACTGTCGAATGAGCAGTTCTTC. This codes for CSVDGLSNEQFF. The V and J genes are TRBV29-1 and TRBJ2-1, with D perhaps matching TRBD2 (5 bases). CDR3 size: 12 residues. The germline V gene has CDR1 SQVTM and CDR2 ANQGSEA. V dropped 3 bases and J dropped 7 bases, with 10 bases sitting between them.

The chain recombines TRBV5-1 with TRBJ2-2; 9 nucleotides agree with TRBD1. This CDR3 contains 15 residues. Germline V gives CDR1 SGHRS, CDR2 YFSETQ. V shed 4 bases and J 2 bases; nucleotides not matched to a gene: 3. The CDR3 here is CASSPGQGNTGELFF. CDR3 coding DNA: TGCGCCAGCAGCCCGGGACAGGGCAACACCGGGGAGCTGTTTTTT.

The chain carries TRBV29-1 and TRBJ2-3; 11 bases are shared with TRBD2. The CDR3 runs 12 residues. V gave up 7 bases and J gave up 4 bases; unmatched junction bases: 1. Germline V gives CDR1 SQVTM, CDR2 ANQGSEA. In nucleotides, the CDR3 is TGCAGCGAACTAGCGGGGGCAGATACGCAGTATTTT. It translates to CSELAGADTQYF.

The chain recombines TRBV3-1 (or the pseudogene TRBV3-2) with TRBJ2-5; TRBD1 aligns across 11 bases. CDR1 is LGHDT and CDR2 is YNNKEL in the germline V gene (reference sequence). The V segment lost 0 bases and the J segment 5 bases; nucleotides outside the gene matches: 8. CDR3 length: 17 amino acids. Here the CDR3 reads CASSQEQGTGGRETQYF. CDR3 in DNA: TGTGCCAGCAGCCAAGAGCAGGGGACAGGGGGGAGGGAGACCCAGTACTTC.

The chain employs TRBV5-6 and TRBJ2-1; D gene unclear. The CDR3 is 12 amino acids. The germline V gene encodes CDR1 SGHDT and CDR2 YYEEEE. Trimming took off 2 bases at V and 8 bases at J, with 8 bases between the two ends. The CDR3 nucleotides read TGTGCCAGCAGCTTACGACTGTATGAGCAGTTCTTC. This codes for CASSLRLYEQFF.

V and J are TRBV11-2 and TRBJ1-3; 8 bases agree with TRBD1. This CDR3 contains 15 residues. V was clipped by 5 bases and J by 2 bases; unmatched bases: 5. In germline, CDR1 is SGHAT, CDR2 FQNNGV. The chain's CDR3 is CASSIQGAPGNTIYF. In nucleotides, the CDR3 is TGTGCCAGCAGCATCCAGGGGGCGCCTGGAAACACCATATATTTT.

This chain joins TRBV4-1 and TRBJ1-3; TRBD1 might be the D (6 bases). This CDR3 contains 19 residues. V lost 4 bases, J lost 5 bases, and 27 bases lay in between. Germline assignment: CDR1 MGHRA and CDR2 YSYEKL. Written as DNA, the CDR3 is TGCGCCAGCAGCCTCGGTCGGTGGGACCGCAGGGGCGATAGAAACACCATATATTTT. Translated, it gives CASSLGRWDRRGDRNTIYF.

This clone is a singleton in its sample. The V and J genes are TRBV9 and TRBJ1-2; possible D gene TRBD1, 6 bases. Germline loops: CDR1 SGDLS, CDR2 YYNGEE. CDR3 length equals 15 residues. V was trimmed by 6 bases and J by 3 bases, leaving 18 bases between them. The CDR3 DNA is TGTGCCAGCACCCCTGAAGGGGCAGGGGACTATGGCTACACCTTC. Translation: CASTPEGAGDYGYTF.